These T cell receptor beta chains were read from a single sample in a study of shared clonotypes between healthy human individuals. Measured with immunoSEQ multiplex PCR; TCRdb has only the in-frame clones, and not every one. The table shows about 690,000 clones, with 90% occurring only once. The sequencing input was memory CD8+ T cells from PBMCs. The receptors stem from a young man in good health. Some clones in this sample may be carry-over from other donors' samples. Both conserved end residues are part of each CDR3. A D gene is named only where the DNA matches it firmly. Only part of the rows carry a size: once, few, many, or a class if the clone is expanded.

CDR3 protein | CDR3 DNA | clone size | J gene | D gene | V gene
CASSCKGTSGSKGNEQFF | TGTGCCAGCAGCTGCAAGGGGACTAGCGGGAGTAAAGGCAATGAGCAGTTCTTC | NA | TRBJ2-1 | TRBD2 | TRBV28
CASSQDPQGNTEAFF | TGTGCCAGCAGCCAAGATCCACAGGGGAACACTGAAGCTTTCTTT | NA | TRBJ1-1 | NA | TRBV4-2
CASSLDLRLRGRLDIQYF | TGTGCCAGCAGCTTAGATCTGAGGTTGCGGGGGCGCCTTGACATTCAGTACTTC | NA | TRBJ2-4 | NA | TRBV11-2
CASSLVPGLRLEQYF | TGTGCCAGCAGCTTAGTACCGGGACTCCGATTAGAGCAGTACTTC | NA | TRBJ2-7 | NA | TRBV11-2
CASSGRYREETQYF | TGCGCCAGCAGCGGCAGGTACAGGGAGGAGACCCAGTACTTC | NA | TRBJ2-5 | NA | TRBV4-1
CASSQGQGVYEKLFF | TGCGCCAGCAGCCAAGGGCAGGGGGTGTATGAAAAACTGTTTTTT | few | TRBJ1-4 | TRBD1 | TRBV4-1
CASSLAGGLWNGYTF | TGTGCCAGCAGCTTGGCGGGGGGCTTGTGGAATGGCTACACCTTC | NA | TRBJ1-2 | NA | TRBV5-5
CASSFNGQGTDNEQFF | TGTGCCAGCAGCTTTAACGGACAGGGAACCGACAATGAGCAGTTCTTC | NA | TRBJ2-1 | TRBD1 | TRBV5-4
CASKFGGENTEAFF | TGTGCCAGTAAATTCGGAGGGGAGAACACTGAAGCTTTCTTT | NA | TRBJ1-1 | NA | TRBV19
CASSRIPPSGGSYEQYF | TGTGCCAGCAGCCGGATCCCACCTAGCGGGGGGTCCTACGAGCAGTACTTC | NA | TRBJ2-7 | TRBD2 | TRBV7-3
CASSLEGWGETQYF | TGCGCCAGCAGCTTGGAAGGGTGGGGTGAGACCCAGTACTTC | NA | TRBJ2-5 | NA | TRBV5-1
CASSQAIPREQTLNTEAFF | TGCGCCAGCAGCCAAGCTATCCCCCGGGAGCAGACGTTAAACACTGAAGCTTTCTTT | NA | TRBJ1-1 | NA | TRBV4-3
CASSHGRNEQFF | TGCGCCAGCAGCCATGGTCGCAATGAGCAGTTCTTC | once | TRBJ2-1 | NA | TRBV4-3
CASSLGTIQGRWDTQYF | TGTGCCAGCAGCTTAGGGACAATACAGGGACGTTGGGATACGCAGTATTTT | NA | TRBJ2-3 | NA | TRBV11-1
CASIYLVGGRGEGNEQFF | TGTGCCAGCATCTATCTTGTGGGCGGGAGGGGAGAGGGCAATGAGCAGTTCTTC | NA | TRBJ2-1 | TRBD2 | TRBV28
CASSFIVEQDEQFF | TGTGCCAGCAGTTTCATCGTTGAGCAAGATGAGCAGTTCTTC | NA | TRBJ2-1 | NA | TRBV28
CASSARGLDTEAFF | TGTGCCAGCAGCGCCAGGGGCCTGGACACTGAAGCTTTCTTT | NA | TRBJ1-1 | NA | TRBV9
CASRPRGLNIQYF | TGTGCCAGCAGGCCAAGGGGACTGAACATTCAGTACTTC | once | TRBJ2-4 | NA | TRBV7-9
CASSQGDRDPTKQYF | TGCGCCAGCAGTCAAGGGGACAGGGACCCTACGAAGCAGTACTTC | NA | TRBJ2-7 | TRBD1 | TRBV23-1
CASSLLGVAGDTQYF | TGTGCCAGCAGCTTGTTGGGGGTAGCTGGAGATACGCAGTATTTT | NA | TRBJ2-3 | NA | TRBV13
CAISESQGAYQPQHF | TGTGCCATCAGTGAGTCGCAGGGGGCCTATCAGCCCCAGCATTTT | NA | TRBJ1-5 | TRBD1 | TRBV10-3
CATSRLQGATYNEQFF | TGTGCCACCAGCAGACTCCAGGGGGCTACCTACAATGAGCAGTTCTTC | NA | TRBJ2-1 | TRBD1 | TRBV15
CASLGGVQTQYF | TGTGCCAGCTTAGGGGGGGTACAGACCCAGTACTTC | NA | TRBJ2-5 | NA | TRBV11-2
CATTSTGGTGELFF | TGTGCCACCACTTCTACAGGGGGAACCGGGGAGCTGTTTTTT | NA | TRBJ2-2 | TRBD1 | TRBV15